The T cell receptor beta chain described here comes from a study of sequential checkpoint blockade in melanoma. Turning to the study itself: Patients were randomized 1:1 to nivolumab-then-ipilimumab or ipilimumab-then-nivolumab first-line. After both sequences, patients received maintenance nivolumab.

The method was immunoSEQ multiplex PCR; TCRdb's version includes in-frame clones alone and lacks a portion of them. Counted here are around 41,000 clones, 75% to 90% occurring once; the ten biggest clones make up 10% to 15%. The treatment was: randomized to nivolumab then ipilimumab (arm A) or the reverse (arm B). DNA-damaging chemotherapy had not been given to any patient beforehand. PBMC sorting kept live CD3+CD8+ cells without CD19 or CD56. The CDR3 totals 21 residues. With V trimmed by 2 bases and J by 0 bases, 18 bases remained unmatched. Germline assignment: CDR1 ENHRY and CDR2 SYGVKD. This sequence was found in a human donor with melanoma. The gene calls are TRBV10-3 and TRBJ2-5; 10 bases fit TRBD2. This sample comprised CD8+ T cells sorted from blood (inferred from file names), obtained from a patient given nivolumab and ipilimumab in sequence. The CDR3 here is CAISERERHQGLAKHQETQYF. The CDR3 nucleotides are TGTGCCATCAGTGAGAGGGAACGACACCAGGGACTAGCGAAACACCAAGAGACCCAGTACTTC.